The 15 T cell receptor beta chains below come from one sample, sequenced in a study of T cell changes during pregnancy in multiple sclerosis. Libraries were prepared by immunoSEQ multiplex PCR; TCRdb keeps only in-frame clonotypes and omits some of them. In the table there are about 68,000 clones, under 95% of which are singletons. This specimen consisted of peripheral blood, obtained in the second trimester of pregnancy. The receptors originated from a female donor in good health, enrolled as a control in a pregnancy study.

This chain uses TRBV27 with TRBJ2-3; 8 nucleotides line up with TRBD2. This CDR3 comprises 15 residues. Trimming took 6 bases from V and 3 from J; bases not matched to a gene: 8. CDR1 and CDR2 from the germline V gene are MNHEY and SMNVEV (reference sequence). The CDR3 nucleotides read TGTGCCAGCAGGCGCGCGGGAGGCGTGACAGATACGCAGTATTTT. As protein: CASRRAGGVTDTQYF.

This rearrangement joins TRBV2 to TRBJ1-1; no definite D call. The germline V and J ends were trimmed by 4 bases and 2 bases, with 11 bases remaining between them. Germline CDR1 and CDR2: SNHLY and FYNNEI. The length of the CDR3 is 14 residues. The CDR3 protein is CASSAETSNTEAFF. Written as DNA, the CDR3 is TGTGCCAGCAGTGCAGAGACATCTAACACTGAAGCTTTCTTT.

This clone rates as medium-sized. This chain links TRBV11-2 with TRBJ2-1; 8 bases agree with TRBD2. V was clipped by 1 base and J by 5 bases; unmatched bases: 4. The CDR3 sequence is 15 residues long. Germline V gives CDR1 SGHAT, CDR2 FQNNGV. The CDR3 spells CASSLGAGVNNEQFF. The DNA of the CDR3 is TGTGCCAGCAGCTTAGGAGCGGGGGTCAACAATGAGCAGTTCTTC.

J is TRBJ2-1 and V is TRBV5-4; possibly TRBD1 for D (5 bases). Germline CDR1 and CDR2: SGHNT and YYREEE (reference sequence). V lost 1 base, J lost 0 bases, and 8 bases lay in between. This CDR3 contains 15 residues. The chain's CDR3 is CASSLRQSSYNEQFF. CDR3 nucleotide sequence: TGTGCCAGCAGCTTGAGACAGAGCTCCTACAATGAGCAGTTCTTC.

V is TRBV18 and J is TRBJ1-2; maybe TRBD1 (6 bases). In germline, CDR1 is KGHSH, CDR2 LQKENI. V gave up 3 bases and J gave up 8 bases, with 19 bases separating them. The CDR3 runs 15 residues. The chain's CDR3 is CASSPRTDFQTGYTF. In nucleotides, the CDR3 is TGTGCCAGCTCACCCCGGACAGACTTCCAAACGGGCTACACCTTC.

V gene TRBV28 combines with J gene TRBJ1-3, with 9 bases matching TRBD1. Unmatched junction bases numbered 10, after V lost 5 bases and J lost 8 bases. The CDR3 totals 15 residues. Per the germline V gene, CDR1 is MDHEN and CDR2 is SYDVKM. The CDR3 loop reads CASSDYRGPGYTIYF. In DNA, the CDR3 is TGTGCCAGCAGTGATTACAGGGGGCCTGGGTACACCATATATTTT.

This chain links TRBV5-8 with TRBJ1-2; D gene ambiguous. CDR1 and CDR2 (germline): SGHTS, YDEGEE. V was shortened by 0 bases and J by 7 bases, with 10 bases between the two germline ends. The CDR3 covers 13 residues. This CDR3 is CASSLAALSGYTF. In DNA form, the CDR3 reads TGTGCCAGCAGCTTGGCCGCCCTGAGTGGCTACACCTTC.

The CDR3: CASSSQGGQGLSTTYEQYF. The CDR3 DNA is TGTGCCAGCAGCTCCCAAGGGGGACAGGGGCTTTCGACCACCTACGAGCAGTACTTC. The chain couples TRBV7-9 to TRBJ2-5; TRBD1 matches 10 bases. The J call is in doubt because the DNA end fits TRBJ2-7 better. Germline loops: CDR1 SEHNR, CDR2 FQNEAQ (reference sequence). CDR3 length equals 19 residues.

V usage is TRBV2 and J usage is TRBJ2-6; TRBD1 aligns across 8 bases. Germline lookup yields CDR1 SNHLY and CDR2 FYNNEI. V shed 9 bases, J shed 0 bases, and the junction held 10 bases outside the gene matches. There are 17 residues in the CDR3. The CDR3 reads CARKAGTGISGANVLTF. CDR3 nucleotides: TGTGCCAGAAAAGCCGGGACAGGCATCTCTGGGGCCAACGTCCTGACTTTC. The variable domain in full, completed from reference TRBV2 and TRBJ2-6, reads EPEVTQTPSHQVTQMGQEVILRCVPISNHLYFYWYRQILGQKVEFLVSFYNNEISEKSEIFDDQFSVERPDGSNFTLKIRSTKLEDSAMYFCARKAGTGISGANVLTFGAGSRLTVL.

The CDR3 region is CASTQGPYEQYF. Written as DNA, the CDR3 is TGTGCCAGCACACAGGGGCCCTACGAGCAGTACTTC. The chain is built from TRBV6-6 and TRBJ2-7; 7 positions match TRBD1. The CDR3 is 12 amino acids. The V gene's germline CDR1 is MNHNY and CDR2 SVGAGI (reference sequence). V lost 7 bases, J lost 2 bases, and 2 bases stayed unmatched.

This rearrangement joins TRBV4-3 to TRBJ2-3, with a tentative D call TRBD1 (5 bases). The CDR3 contains 15 residues. Trimming stripped 0 bases from V and 2 bases from J, with 9 bases between. CDR1 is LGHNA, CDR2 YSLEER, per germline. The CDR3 here is CASSQDRGYTDTQYF. CDR3 DNA: TGCGCCAGCAGCCAAGATAGGGGCTACACAGATACGCAGTATTTT.

This clone was picked up a small number of times. The DNA for the CDR3 is TGCAGAGCGGACAGGGCGAACACTGAAGCTTTCTTT. This translates into CRADRANTEAFF. The chain combines TRBV29-1 with TRBJ1-1, with 8 bases lining up with TRBD1. The CDR3 extends over 12 amino acids. Germline lookup yields CDR1 SQVTM and CDR2 ANQGSEA. Variable domain in full (rest from reference TRBV29-1 and TRBJ1-1): SAVISQKPSRDICQRGTSLTIQCQVDSQVTMMFWYRQQPGQSLTLIATANQGSEATYESGFVIDKFPISRPNLTFSTLTVSNMSPEDSSIYLCRADRANTEAFFGQGTRLTVV.

The chain is built from TRBV7-9 and TRBJ2-7, with 15 bases that match TRBD2. The germline CDR1 and CDR2 sequences are SEHNR and FQNEAQ (reference sequence). V lost 5 bases and J lost 0; bases outside the gene matches: 11. This CDR3 is 19 amino acids long. The CDR3: CASSPRGTSGGKSSYEQYF. DNA for the CDR3: TGTGCCAGCAGCCCGAGGGGGACTAGCGGGGGGAAGAGCTCCTACGAGCAGTACTTC.

This rearrangement joins TRBV19 to TRBJ2-1; maybe TRBD2 (6 bases). V lost 3 bases, J lost 4 bases, and 16 bases lay in between. CDR1 and CDR2 from the germline V gene are LNHDA and SQIVND (reference sequence). The CDR3 length is 16 residues. CDR3 bases: TGTGCCAGTAGTATTTTGGTGGCTAGCGTTTACAATGAGCAGTTCTTC. The encoded protein is CASSILVASVYNEQFF.

The chain joins TRBV27 to TRBJ2-5; weak D call: TRBD2 (7 bases). The CDR3 spans 12 residues. V was trimmed by 6 bases and J by 9 bases, leaving 14 bases between them. Looked up from germline, CDR1 is MNHEY and CDR2 is SMNVEV (reference sequence). CDR3 DNA: TGTGCCAGCAGAATCAGGGGAGGGGCCCAGTACTTC. It is translated as CASRIRGGAQYF.